This T cell receptor beta chain was captured in a study of blood T cell repertoires in COVID-19. Across the whole study: Some COVID-19 samples were acute and others convalescent; all came from the United States, Italy and Spain. PBMCs, B-cell-depleted T cells, or T cells were the source of the cDNA or gDNA that made up the material.

Authors' methods: Scientists estimated how many nucleated cells there were by amplifying reference gene primers. Some clones are missing from TCRdb's copy, which holds only in-frame ones; the method was immunoSEQ multiplex PCR. That table furnishes V, J and clone size, whereas the DNA furnished D and trimming. The sample includes hundreds of thousands of clones, 87% of them seen just once. Sequencing input: peripheral blood. This receptor was taken from a woman aged 45-59 years who had recovered from COVID-19.

The CDR3 nucleotides are TGTGCCAGCAGTCCCGCAGGGGAACTTAATGGCTACACCTTC. Protein: CASSPAGELNGYTF. The rearrangement uses TRBV6-5 and TRBJ1-2; the D gene is possibly TRBD1 (6 bases). CDR1 and CDR2 (germline): MNHEY, SVGAGI. The V gene lost 5 bases and the J gene lost 6 bases, with 16 bases spanning the gap. The CDR3 loop spans 14 amino acids.